This section outlines one T cell receptor (beta chain) sequence together with its context. The germline gives CDR1 MNHEY, CDR2 SVGAGI. The CDR3 sequence is 15 residues long. V shed 4 bases, J shed 6 bases, and the junction held 4 bases outside the gene matches. This sample was included in a study of blood T cell repertoires in COVID-19. Overall study: The origin of the acute and convalescent COVID-19 samples was the United States, Italy and Spain. PBMCs, B-cell-depleted T cells, or T cells provided the cDNA or gDNA that made up the material.

In the original workflow: Amplification from reference gene primers served as the basis for estimated nucleated cell counts. Generated by immunoSEQ multiplex PCR, the TCRdb table keeps only in-frame clones and is missing some. V and J calls and clone size are those listed in that table; D and trimming were worked out from the DNA. The sample includes 150,000 to 200,000 clones, 86% seen only once; the top ten take more than 7.5%. The genes are TRBV6-5 and TRBJ1-6; TRBD1 matches at 9 bases. The sequence was collected from a man aged 45 to 65 with active or convalescent COVID-19. The sequenced sample was peripheral blood. The CDR3 protein is CASSSTDRGNSPLHF. The CDR3 region has the DNA TGTGCCAGCAGTTCTACGGACAGGGGTAATTCACCCCTCCACTTT.